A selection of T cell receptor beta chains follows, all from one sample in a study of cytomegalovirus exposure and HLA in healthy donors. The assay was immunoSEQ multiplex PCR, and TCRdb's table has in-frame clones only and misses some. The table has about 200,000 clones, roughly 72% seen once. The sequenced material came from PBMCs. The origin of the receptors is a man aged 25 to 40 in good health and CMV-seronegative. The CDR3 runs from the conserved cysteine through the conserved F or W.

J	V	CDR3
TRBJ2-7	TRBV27	CASSLYASGTLAYEQYF
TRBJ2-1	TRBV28	CASSLPPGQDYNEQFF
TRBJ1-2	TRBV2	CASSEVGQGPSGYTF
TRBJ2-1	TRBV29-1	CSVEGTGATYNEQFF
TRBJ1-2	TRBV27	CASSYIGGLDYGYTF
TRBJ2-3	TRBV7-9	CASSLSRRLADTDTQYF
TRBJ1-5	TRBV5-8	CASSLGFRERQPQHF
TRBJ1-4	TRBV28	CASRRDNPTNEKLFF
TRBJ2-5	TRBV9	CASSVSGEGPSQETQYF
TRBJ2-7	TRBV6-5	CASSYWHDRIHYEQYF
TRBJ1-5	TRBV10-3	CAISESLGGSNQPQHF
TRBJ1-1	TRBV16	CASSRLATEAFF
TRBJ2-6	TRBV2	CASSTGLAGFSGANVLTF
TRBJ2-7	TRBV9	CASSVVAGNYEQYF
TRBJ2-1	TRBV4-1	CASSQVGGDNEQFF
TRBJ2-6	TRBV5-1	CASSLAGGAGANVLTF